Below are 15 T cell receptor beta chains sequenced from a single sample in a study of shared clonotypes between healthy human individuals (dated by TCRdb to the early 2020s). The method behind the library was the immunoSEQ multiplex PCR assay. Here the immuneACCESS table is served through TCRdb, limited to in-frame sequences with V and J called. Missing clones are a known gap in these copies; in checked studies unresolved V genes cover under half, and the rest lacks a known reason. This sample gives some 2.4 million clones in total; 93% of them show up just once. The ten largest clones represent 0.36% of the sample. The sample comprised naive CD4+ T cells from PBMCs. Read against the paper, the sample's cell subset or site label means: CD45RA+ positively selected. Every receptor here comes from a man younger than 35 in good health. Some clones in this sample may be carry-over from other donors' samples.

The rearrangement uses TRBV7-2 and TRBJ1-2, with 11 bases aligning to TRBD1. The CDR3 length is 16 residues. The germline CDR1 and CDR2 sequences are SGHTA and FQGNSA. V lost 1 base to trimming and J lost 7 bases; unmatched junction nucleotides: 8. The CDR3 DNA reads as TGTGCCAGCAGCTTAGTCGGCTGGGACAGGGGGTCTGGCTACACCTTC. It yields the protein CASSLVGWDRGSGYTF.

This clone showed up just once. The rearrangement joins TRBV28 to TRBJ1-3; D is uncertain. Trimming pared 5 bases from V and 5 bases from J, leaving 7 bases between. Germline loops: CDR1 MDHEN, CDR2 SYDVKM. This CDR3 is built from 12 residues. The CDR3 protein is CASSTTRNTIYF. CDR3 sequence (DNA): TGTGCCAGCAGTACCACCCGAAACACCATATATTTT. The full variable domain, rest sourced from reference TRBV28 and TRBJ1-3, is DVKVTQSSRYLVKRTGEKVFLECVQDMDHENMFWYRQDPGLGLRLIYFSYDVKMKEKGDIPEGYSVSREKKERFSLILESASTNQTSMYLCASSTTRNTIYFGEGSWLTVV.

The chain has TRBV29-1 and TRBJ2-7, with D perhaps TRBD2 (5 bases). Trimming removed 4 bases from V and 2 bases from J, with 12 bases in between. The germline V gene encodes CDR1 SQVTM and CDR2 ANQGSEA. The CDR3 runs 13 residues. The chain's CDR3 is CSVAADSTYEQYF. The CDR3 DNA reads TGCAGCGTTGCGGCGGACTCGACCTACGAGCAGTACTTC.

The chain has TRBV28 and TRBJ2-1; 11 bases are a match to TRBD2. CDR1 and CDR2 (germline): MDHEN, SYDVKM. With V trimmed by 7 bases and J by 4 bases, 12 bases remained unmatched. The CDR3 sequence is 17 residues long. CDR3 loop: CASTEGGTSGPYNEQFF. The DNA for the CDR3 is TGTGCCAGCACGGAAGGGGGGACTAGCGGTCCTTACAATGAGCAGTTCTTC.

The V and J genes are TRBV7-9 and TRBJ2-3, with 7 bases lining up with TRBD2. V dropped 5 bases and J dropped 0; count of bases not matched to a gene: 11. The CDR3 loop spans 17 amino acids. The germline V gene encodes CDR1 SEHNR and CDR2 FQNEAQ (reference sequence). The CDR3 DNA reads as TGTGCCAGCAGCACCACTCACGCTAGCGGAAGCACAGATACGCAGTATTTT. It translates to CASSTTHASGSTDTQYF.

This sequence joins TRBV29-1 and TRBJ2-7; 8 positions match TRBD2. V dropped 6 bases and J dropped 4; count of bases not matched to a gene: 2. The germline CDR1 and CDR2 sequences are SQVTM and ANQGSEA. The CDR3 is 11 amino acids. The CDR3 sequence: CSVLAVYEQYF. Written as DNA, the CDR3 is TGCAGCGTACTAGCGGTTTACGAGCAGTACTTC.

The gene calls are TRBV29-1 and TRBJ2-2; 7 nucleotides match TRBD2. With V trimmed by 3 bases and J by 5 bases, 0 bases remained unmatched. The CDR3 spans 12 residues. From germline, CDR1 is SQVTM and CDR2 ANQGSEA. CDR3 sequence: CSVERGTGELFF. CDR3 sequence (DNA): TGCAGCGTTGAGCGGGGGACCGGGGAGCTGTTTTTT.

This chain uses TRBV6-4 with TRBJ2-6, with D possibly being TRBD1 or TRBD2 (6 bases each). This CDR3 is 16 amino acids long. Trimming cost V 0 bases and J 4 bases, with 10 bases left between them. Germline values: CDR1 MRHNA, CDR2 SNTAGT. The chain's CDR3 is CASSDSSGAGANVLTF. CDR3 bases: TGTGCCAGCAGTGACTCATCGGGGGCCGGGGCCAACGTCCTGACTTTC.

The chain couples TRBV29-1 to TRBJ2-5, with 8 bases lining up with TRBD1. Germline V gene lookup returns CDR1 SQVTM and CDR2 ANQGSEA. The V segment lost 4 bases and the J segment 5 bases; nucleotides outside the gene matches: 6. The CDR3 is 13 residues long. CDR3 sequence: CSVASGGIETQYF. The CDR3 region has the DNA TGCAGCGTTGCTTCAGGGGGCATTGAGACCCAGTACTTC.

This chain joins TRBV7-2 and TRBJ2-5; 9 bases fit TRBD1. V shed 6 bases and J 4 bases; nucleotides not matched to a gene: 9. The V gene's germline CDR1 is SGHTA and CDR2 FQGNSA. There are 15 residues in the CDR3. The CDR3 spells CASRSTGGAGETQYF. The CDR3 nucleotides read TGTGCCAGCAGGTCAACAGGGGGCGCGGGAGAGACCCAGTACTTC.

V gene TRBV28 combines with J gene TRBJ2-5; weak D call: TRBD2 (6 bases). Per germline, CDR1 MDHEN and CDR2 SYDVKM. CDR3 length: 11 residues. The V end was cut by 4 bases, the J end by 13 bases, with 13 bases between. DNA of the CDR3: TGTGCCAGCAGTTCCGGCAGCGGGCCGTACTTC. It codes for CASSSGSGPYF.

Concerning this clone: Other DNA sequences from this sample encode an identical CDR3 as well. The chain combines TRBV15 with TRBJ2-2, with 9 bases aligning to TRBD1. The germline V gene encodes CDR1 LNHNV and CDR2 YYDKDF (reference sequence). The length of the CDR3 is 15 residues. Losses at the gene ends were 3 bases for V and 5 bases for J; bases not matched to a gene: 4. This CDR3 is CATSRGQGGTGELFF. The CDR3 DNA is TGTGCCACCAGCAGGGGACAGGGAGGGACCGGGGAGCTGTTTTTT.

The CDR3, as DNA: TGTGCCAGCAGTGGTACAGGGGAGTCAGGCTACACCTTC. Translation: CASSGTGESGYTF. The V call is TRBV6-4, the J call TRBJ1-2, with 7 bases matching TRBD1. The CDR3 is 13 amino acids. J gave up 8 bases and V 4 bases, and 7 bases lay outside the gene matches. CDR1 is MRHNA and CDR2 is SNTAGT in the germline V gene.

This clone was detected only once. CDR3 residues: CASSPAGARTEAFF. As DNA, the CDR3 is TGTGCCAGCTCACCGGCAGGGGCTCGCACTGAAGCTTTCTTT. The chain uses TRBV18 and TRBJ1-1, with D maybe TRBD1 (6 bases). Germline assignment: CDR1 KGHSH and CDR2 LQKENI. CDR3 size: 14 residues. Trimming removed 3 bases from V and 4 bases from J, with 12 bases in between.

This sequence joins TRBV6-5 and TRBJ2-5; 7 nucleotides align to TRBD2. The junction had 5 bases not matched to a gene; V was cut back by 6 bases and J by 4 bases. Germline lookup yields CDR1 MNHEY and CDR2 SVGAGI. The CDR3 has 13 amino acids. This CDR3 reads CASRWGEGETQYF. CDR3 DNA sequence: TGTGCCAGCAGGTGGGGGGAGGGAGAGACCCAGTACTTC.